The clone carrying this TCR beta chain occurred a few times. Antigen specificity is unknown. This specimen includes other DNA sequences encoding the same CDR3. The data derive from a study of shared clonotypes between healthy human individuals. CD4+ cells underwent separation, giving CD45RA+ naive and CD45RA-negative memory subsets. Libraries were prepared by immunoSEQ multiplex PCR; TCRdb keeps only in-frame clonotypes and omits some of them. Here the sample spans some 350,000 clones, 74% being singletons. Trimming removed 4 bases at V and 5 bases at J, with 7 bases between. CDR1 is SNHLY and CDR2 is FYNNEI in the germline V gene. This CDR3 contains 12 residues. General study findings and limits: Among four donors, roughly 5.4% of naive CD4 clonotypes were found in common. Compared with clonotypes that all four donors shared, non-shared clonotypes had lower generation probabilities. The study generally estimated greater richness for naive than memory subsets.

Input material: memory CD4+ T cells sorted from blood. As to subset: CD45RA-negative fraction. The rearrangement links TRBV2 to TRBJ2-3, with D unclear. This clonotype originated in a man younger than 40 in good health. CDR3 nucleotides: TGTGCCAGCAGTGTTCTTGAAGATACGCAGTATTTT. Translation: CASSVLEDTQYF.